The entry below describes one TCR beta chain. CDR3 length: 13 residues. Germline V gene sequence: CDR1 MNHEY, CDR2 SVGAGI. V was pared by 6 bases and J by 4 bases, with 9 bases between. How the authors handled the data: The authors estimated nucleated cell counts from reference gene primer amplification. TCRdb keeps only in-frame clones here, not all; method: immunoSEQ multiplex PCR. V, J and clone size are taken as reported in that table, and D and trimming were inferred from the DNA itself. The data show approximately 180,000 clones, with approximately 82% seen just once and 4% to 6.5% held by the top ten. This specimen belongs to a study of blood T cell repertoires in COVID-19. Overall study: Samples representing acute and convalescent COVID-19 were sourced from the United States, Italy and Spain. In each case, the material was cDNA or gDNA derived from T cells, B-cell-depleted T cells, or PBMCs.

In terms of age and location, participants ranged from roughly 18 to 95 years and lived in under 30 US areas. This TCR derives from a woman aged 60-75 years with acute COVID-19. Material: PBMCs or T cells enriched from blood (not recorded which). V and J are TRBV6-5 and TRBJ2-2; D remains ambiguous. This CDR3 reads CASRLHITGELFF. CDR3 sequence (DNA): TGTGCCAGCAGATTACACATCACCGGGGAGCTGTTTTTT.